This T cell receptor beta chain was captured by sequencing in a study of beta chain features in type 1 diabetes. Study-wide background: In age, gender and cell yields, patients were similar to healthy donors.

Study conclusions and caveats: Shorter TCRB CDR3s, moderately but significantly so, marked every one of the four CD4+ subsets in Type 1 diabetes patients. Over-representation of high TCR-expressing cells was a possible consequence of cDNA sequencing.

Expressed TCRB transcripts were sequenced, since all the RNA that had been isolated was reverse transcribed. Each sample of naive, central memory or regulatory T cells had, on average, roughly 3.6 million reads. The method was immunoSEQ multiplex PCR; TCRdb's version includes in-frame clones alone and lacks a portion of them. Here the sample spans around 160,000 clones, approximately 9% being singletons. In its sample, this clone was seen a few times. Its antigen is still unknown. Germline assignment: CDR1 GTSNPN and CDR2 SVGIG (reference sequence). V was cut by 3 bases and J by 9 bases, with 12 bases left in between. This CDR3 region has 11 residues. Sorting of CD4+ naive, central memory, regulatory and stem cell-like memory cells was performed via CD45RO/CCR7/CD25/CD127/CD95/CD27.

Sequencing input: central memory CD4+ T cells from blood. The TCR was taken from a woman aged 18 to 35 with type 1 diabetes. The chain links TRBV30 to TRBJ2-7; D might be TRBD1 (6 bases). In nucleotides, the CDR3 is TGTGCCTGGAGCCCCGGACAGACGCAGTACTTC. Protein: CAWSPGQTQYF.